This T cell receptor beta chain was captured in a study of T cells after yellow fever vaccination (dated by TCRdb to between 2018 and 2021). General notes on the study: The SMART-Seq v4 Ultra Low Input RNA kit was used to prepare libraries from fractions with low cell numbers. Blood samples were taken at several timepoints before and after primary and secondary immunization, and bulk PBMC replicates and cell subsets were isolated. Two healthy male donors, one aged 18 to 30 and one aged 30 to 39 years, made up the cohort. Bulk TCR alpha and beta repertoires were sequenced longitudinally to track T-cell clones before and after primary and booster YFV17D yellow fever vaccination.

The CDR3 runs 14 amino acids, cysteine and phenylalanine included. Just CDR3 DNA is preserved here, 42 bases in frame from base 1. Per the germline V gene, MGHRA is the CDR1 and YSYEKL is the CDR2. V is reduced by 1 base and J by 7 bases, leaving a spacing of 13 bases between them. What the treatment or condition label conveys for this sample: live attenuated yellow fever vaccine strain. At each blood-draw timepoint, two biological replicates of bulk PBMCs were collected. A standard Ficoll-Paque protocol was used to isolate PBMCs from peripheral blood. RNA was extracted with TriZol from bulk PBMCs, CD4 and CD8 fractions, and dextramer-positive and dextramer-negative fractions. Sequencing was carried out with an Illumina NovaSeq 6000. Synthesis of TCR cDNA relied on 5'RACE template switching, a step that introduced a universal primer site along with unique molecular identifiers. cDNA synthesis was primed from both the TCR alpha and TCR beta constant segments. Two PCR steps were used to amplify libraries, with sample barcodes and sequencing adapters being added in the second step. Libraries were sequenced on Illumina HiSeq 2500 (2x100 bp) or NovaSeq (2x150 bp). In the paper's pipeline: Demultiplexing of reads and collapsing into UMI consensus sequences were performed with MIGEC, and V(D)J alignment was carried out with MiXCR. Vaccine-responding clonotypes were identified with edgeR using replicate PBMC samples, with FDR below 0.01 and a log2 fold change above 5 up to day 15 being required. Bulk clonotypes were assigned CD4 or CD8 identity according to which sequenced CD4 or CD8 repertoire held them at higher abundance. The public reads were reprocessed in TCRdb via fastp at Q25 and MiXCR, keeping in-frame beta chains. Rows are unified per CDR3 protein, each entry keeping the most common DNA and genes. For this entry, the V and J calls and clone size follow TCRdb and not the study's own pipeline. The sample includes approximately 330,000 distinct CDR3 sequences, with over 3.5% observed a single time. Around 25% of the sample comes from the top ten.

This clonotype has only a few counts. The antigen this receptor binds is unknown. The sample holds no much larger clone one base away, and base qualities are not on file. General findings and caveats noted by the study authors: After the booster, most clones that had expanded after primary vaccination were detected again (approximately 96% of CD4 and under 90% of CD8), suggesting broad maintenance of memory. A small share of clonotypes occurred in both CD4 and CD8 compartments, likely arising from convergent recombination. Because the study included only a couple of donors, the extent to which the findings can be generalized is limited. The secondary T-cell response was found to be weaker but faster than the primary response, with a peak reached on day 5 rather than on day 15. FACS-sorted repertoires could contain abundant contaminating clonotypes from the bulk population, so computational filtering was required.

This TCR was recovered from a man aged 18 to 35 who received the YFV17D yellow fever vaccine. The rearrangement combines TRBV4-1 with TRBJ2-5; confidence is insufficient to name the D gene. Specimen: PBMCs, collected 5 days after the yellow fever booster vaccination. CDR3 sequence: CASSQVVSKGTQYF. The sequenced DNA is TGCGCCAGCAGCCAAGTCGTTTCAAAAGGGACCCAGTACTTC.